One sample yielded the 21 T cell receptor beta chains listed below, sequenced in a study of blood T cell repertoires in COVID-19. Using immunoSEQ multiplex PCR, the repertoire was profiled, and TCRdb retains in-frame clones only, with some absent. Of over 200,000 clones in the sample, over 80% were seen once. Material: peripheral blood. The receptor source for this set is a man aged 40-49 years with acute or convalescent COVID-19.

This clone was seen more than once but under ten times. The chain carries TRBV19 and TRBJ1-1; D call uncertain. V was clipped by 10 bases and J by 1 base, with 19 bases between them. The CDR3 loop spans 15 amino acids. In germline, CDR1 is LNHDA, CDR2 SQIVND (reference sequence). Written as DNA, the CDR3 is TGTGCCACCCGACTCGGTGGCAGAGCGAACACTGAAGCTTTCTTT. It is translated as CATRLGGRANTEAFF.

This chain uses TRBV6-4 with TRBJ1-2; 7 bases line up with TRBD1. Germline V gene lookup returns CDR1 MRHNA and CDR2 SNTAGT. After removal of 3 bases from V and 6 bases from J, the junction contained 13 bases not matched to a gene. The CDR3 sequence is 16 residues long. The CDR3 region has the DNA TGTGCCAGCAGTGAGGTCTACCAGGACAGGTACAATGGCTACACCTTC. It translates to CASSEVYQDRYNGYTF.

This rearrangement joins TRBV6-5 to TRBJ1-2; TRBD1 agrees at 8 bases. This CDR3 has 14 residues. Germline CDR1 is MNHEY and CDR2 is SVGAGI. Trimming cost V 6 bases and J 9 bases; bases outside gene matches: 12. For the CDR3, the DNA is TGTGCCAGCAGAACGACAGGGGCGCTTAATAGCTACACCTTC. Translation: CASRTTGALNSYTF.

The sample holds one count of this clone. Here the CDR3 DNA reads TGTGCCAGTAGTATAGGGAGCGGGCAAGAGACCCAGTACTTC. Protein product: CASSIGSGQETQYF. J is TRBJ2-5 and V is TRBV19; TRBD2 is a possible D gene (6 bases). CDR1 and CDR2 from the germline V gene are LNHDA and SQIVND (reference sequence). Deletions cut 1 base from V and 2 bases from J, with 8 bases between. This CDR3 has 14 amino acids.

This rearrangement joins TRBV19 to TRBJ1-5; 7 bases agree with TRBD1. CDR1 is LNHDA and CDR2 is SQIVND in the germline V gene (reference sequence). This CDR3 contains 14 residues. Germline trimming cut 7 bases from V and 4 bases from J; bases unmatched to any gene: 7. The CDR3 loop is CASTGGNPNQPQHF. CDR3 DNA: TGTGCCAGTACAGGGGGGAATCCAAATCAGCCCCAGCATTTT.

This clone has a single count. This chain joins TRBV11-2 and TRBJ1-1, with D maybe TRBD1 (6 bases). The CDR3 consists of 14 residues. Germline V gives CDR1 SGHAT, CDR2 FQNNGV. Trimming stripped 5 bases from V and 1 base from J, with 11 bases between. The CDR3 sequence is CASSLRGGNTEAFF. The CDR3 DNA reads as TGTGCCAGCAGCCTGAGGGGGGGGAACACTGAAGCTTTCTTT.

The chain combines TRBV5-6 with TRBJ2-7, with D possibly matching TRBD1 (6 bases). CDR1 is SGHDT, CDR2 YYEEEE, per germline. V was shortened by 5 bases and J by 6 bases, with 15 bases between the two germline ends. The CDR3 is made up of 13 amino acids. CDR3 DNA sequence: TGTGCCAGCAGACATTTACAGGGAGCCGAGCAGTACTTC. Translation gives CASRHLQGAEQYF.

This chain uses TRBV9 with TRBJ1-4, with 9 bases matching TRBD1. This CDR3 spans 14 amino acids. CDR1 SGDLS and CDR2 YYNGEE come from the germline V gene. The J segment lost 8 bases and the V segment lost 3 bases, leaving 5 bases of the junction unmatched. CDR3 region: CASSAGTGKEKLFF. Here the CDR3 DNA reads TGTGCCAGCAGCGCCGGGACAGGGAAAGAAAAACTGTTTTTT.

This clone is a singleton in its sample. V usage is TRBV6-5 and J usage is TRBJ1-5; TRBD1 aligns across 9 bases. The CDR3 is 13 residues long. Germline V gene data show CDR1 as MNHEY and CDR2 as SVGAGI. Losses at the gene ends were 8 bases for V and 6 bases for J; bases not matched to a gene: 5. Written as DNA, the CDR3 is TGTGCCAGCGGAACAGGGGGCATTCAGCCCCAGCATTTT. Translation gives CASGTGGIQPQHF.

The chain combines TRBV2 with TRBJ2-7, with D maybe TRBD1 (6 bases). Germline lookup yields CDR1 SNHLY and CDR2 FYNNEI. The germline V and J ends were trimmed by 4 bases and 2 bases, with 12 bases remaining between them. The CDR3 extends over 14 amino acids. CDR3 residues: CASSVNRETYEQYF. In nucleotides, the CDR3 is TGTGCCAGCAGTGTGAACAGGGAAACCTACGAGCAGTACTTC.

This chain connects TRBV12-3 or TRBV12-4 to TRBJ2-5, with 7 bases identical to TRBD1. There are 13 residues in the CDR3. J lost 3 bases, V lost 6 bases, and 4 bases had no gene match. The DNA for the CDR3 is TGTGCCAGCAGGCCGGGACAGAAAGAGACCCAGTACTTC. Translated, it gives CASRPGQKETQYF.

There are many counts of this clone. CDR3 amino acids: CASSSTGNQPQHF. As DNA, the CDR3 is TGTGCCAGCAGCTCCACAGGCAATCAGCCCCAGCATTTT. V gene TRBV7-2 combines with J gene TRBJ1-5; D gene uncertain. From germline, CDR1 is SGHTA and CDR2 FQGNSA. This CDR3 is 13 amino acids long. The V end lost 4 bases, the J end lost 2 bases, and 6 bases lay between the germline ends.

The rearrangement joins TRBV19 to TRBJ2-1; 7 bases align to TRBD2. The germline V gene has CDR1 LNHDA and CDR2 SQIVND (reference sequence). The J segment lost 9 bases and the V segment lost 5 bases, leaving 10 bases of the junction unmatched. The CDR3 length is 14 residues. The CDR3 DNA is TGTGCCAGTAGTTTCCAGCGGGATTTTGCTGAGCAGTTCTTC. This gives the protein CASSFQRDFAEQFF.

The chain has TRBV19 and TRBJ2-7; 8 bases are shared with TRBD2. The V gene end was trimmed by 4 bases and the J gene end by 6 bases; junction bases not matched to a gene: 8. The germline V gene has CDR1 LNHDA and CDR2 SQIVND (reference sequence). CDR3 length equals 14 residues. The CDR3 DNA reads as TGTGCCAGTAGTACGGGACTAGTGGGATCCGAGCAGTACTTC. It translates to CASSTGLVGSEQYF.

This clone has a count of ten or more. The chain combines TRBV6-5 with TRBJ1-5, with TRBD1 matching over 7 bases. The CDR3 is 15 amino acids. CDR1 MNHEY and CDR2 SVGAGI come from the germline V gene. Trimming took 6 bases from V and 5 from J; bases not matched to a gene: 10. The DNA of the CDR3 is TGTGCCAGCAGCGCTGGGACAGCCCAGGATCAGCCCCAGCATTTT. Its protein is CASSAGTAQDQPQHF.

The chain couples TRBV19 to TRBJ1-1; 9 bases line up with TRBD1. The CDR3 sequence is 13 residues long. Losses at the gene ends were 5 bases for V and 8 bases for J; bases not matched to a gene: 6. Germline lookup yields CDR1 LNHDA and CDR2 SQIVND (reference sequence). This CDR3 is CASSFGQGREAFF. DNA for the CDR3: TGTGCCAGTAGTTTTGGACAGGGGCGGGAAGCTTTCTTT.

This chain uses TRBV12-3 or TRBV12-4 with TRBJ1-5; 7 positions match TRBD1. The V segment lost 8 bases and the J segment 4 bases; nucleotides outside the gene matches: 2. The CDR3 is made up of 12 amino acids. The CDR3 spells CASVTGNQPQHF. CDR3 DNA: TGTGCCAGCGTGACAGGGAATCAGCCCCAGCATTTT.

This chain links TRBV18 with TRBJ2-3; 14 bases are shared with TRBD2. The CDR3 length is 17 residues. The junction had 10 bases not matched to a gene; V was cut back by 4 bases and J by 7 bases. Germline V CDR1 and CDR2: KGHSH, LQKENI. The CDR3 region is CASSLNTGTSGSNTQYF. As DNA, the CDR3 is TGTGCCAGCTCACTTAATACCGGGACTAGCGGGAGCAATACGCAGTATTTT.

The J gene is TRBJ1-4, the V gene TRBV9; possibly TRBD1 for D (5 bases). CDR1 and CDR2 (germline): SGDLS, YYNGEE. Trimming left V 0 bases short and J 8 bases short, with 8 bases between. The CDR3 spans 13 residues. The CDR3 DNA reads as TGTGCCAGCAGCGTAGTCCCAGGGGAAAAACTGTTTTTT. It specifies CASSVVPGEKLFF.

The chain couples TRBV20-1 to TRBJ2-7; D call uncertain. Germline V gene data show CDR1 as DFQATT and CDR2 as SNEGSKA (reference sequence). The CDR3 spans 11 residues. The V end was cut by 4 bases, the J end by 6 bases, with 10 bases between. The CDR3 sequence: CSATSPLEQYF. CDR3 DNA: TGCAGTGCTACTTCCCCTCTCGAGCAGTACTTC.

The V and J genes are TRBV7-2 and TRBJ2-7; 7 positions match TRBD2. V was clipped by 1 base and J by 2 bases; unmatched bases: 2. Germline V gene lookup returns CDR1 SGHTA and CDR2 FQGNSA. The CDR3 is 14 amino acids. The CDR3 bases are TGTGCCAGCAGCTTAGGCGGGAGTCCCTACGAGCAGTACTTC. It translates to CASSLGGSPYEQYF.